In its sample, the clone carrying this TCR beta chain was seen a few times. The same CDR3 can be traced to other DNA sequences in this sample. The length of the CDR3 is 13 residues. Trimming pared 3 bases from V and 3 bases from J, leaving 7 bases between. Germline V gene data show CDR1 as MRHNA and CDR2 as SNTAGT. The sample is drawn from a study of cytomegalovirus exposure and HLA in healthy donors. Data came from immunoSEQ multiplex PCR; TCRdb stores just in-frame clones and leaves some out. The data hold 250,000 to 300,000 clones, with roughly 89% observed a single time. This chain joins TRBV6-4 and TRBJ2-3; D is perhaps TRBD2 (5 bases). This clonotype was sampled from a young woman in good health and CMV-seronegative. The sequenced sample consisted of PBMCs. The CDR3 nucleotides are TGTGCCAGCAGTGAGGGAGCTACAGATACGCAGTATTTT. Translating gives CASSEGATDTQYF.